This TCR beta chain is drawn from a study of T cells expressing NK-cell markers. On the study more broadly: The study sequenced eight donors, seven HCMV-seropositive and one seronegative.

CDR3 size: 16 residues. CDR1 and CDR2 from the germline V gene are SGHRS and YFSETQ. One entry per CDR3 protein, without DNA, is what TCRdb gives after re-calling the 5' RACE reads. The repertoire table contains roughly 170,000 distinct CDR3 sequences. The receptor comes from a woman between 18 and 75 years old in good health. The specimen was blood T cells: a sorted CD56 or NKG2C T cell subset, CD4+ or CD8+ T cells, or bulk PBMC T cells (not recorded which). This chain joins TRBV5-1 and TRBJ2-3; TCRdb indicates TRBD2, and absent DNA this call remains unverified. The chain's CDR3 is CASSSLGLAGGYTQYF.